These 23 T cell receptor beta chains came from one sample sequenced in a study of T cell changes during pregnancy in multiple sclerosis. The repertoire was sequenced with immunoSEQ multiplex PCR; TCRdb's copy has only in-frame clones and lacks some. The repertoire holds some 97,000 clones, with more than 90% as singletons. The sequences come from peripheral blood, collected in the second trimester of pregnancy. The origin of the receptors is a female donor with multiple sclerosis, enrolled in a pregnancy study.

The chain recombines TRBV5-6 with TRBJ2-7; 9 nucleotides align to TRBD1. Germline CDR1 reads SGHDT; CDR2 reads YYEEEE. The CDR3 length is 15 residues. Trimming at V came to 2 bases and at J to 5 bases, leaving 8 bases not matched to a gene. CDR3 sequence reads: CASSLVGTGSHEQYF. DNA for the CDR3: TGTGCCAGCAGCTTAGTCGGGACAGGGAGCCACGAGCAGTACTTC.

J is TRBJ2-7 and V is TRBV6-5; perhaps TRBD2 as D (6 bases). CDR3 length: 15 residues. Trimming took off 4 bases at V and 3 bases at J, with 16 bases between the two ends. Germline V gene sequence: CDR1 MNHEY, CDR2 SVGAGI. The CDR3 sequence is CASSSSGGTLYEQYF. The CDR3 nucleotides read TGTGCCAGCAGTTCCTCCGGGGGAACCCTCTACGAGCAGTACTTC.

The chain uses TRBV18 and TRBJ1-1, with 9 bases lining up with TRBD1. V shed 1 base, J shed 3 bases, and the junction held 0 bases outside the gene matches. The CDR3 spans 14 residues. CDR1 is KGHSH and CDR2 is LQKENI in the germline V gene. The DNA of the CDR3 is TGTGCCAGCTCACCACGGACAGGGGACACTGAAGCTTTCTTT. Its protein is CASSPRTGDTEAFF. The full variable domain, in which reference TRBV18 and TRBJ1-1 provide the parts outside the CDR3, is NAGVMQNPRHLVRRRGQEARLRCSPMKGHSHVYWYRQLPEEGLKFMVYLQKENIIDESGMPKERFSAEFPKEGPSILRIQQVVRGDSAAYFCASSPRTGDTEAFFGQGTRLTVV.

The gene calls are TRBV5-1 and TRBJ2-7; TRBD1 matches 9 bases. V shed 2 bases and J 2 bases; nucleotides not matched to a gene: 11. The CDR3 contains 17 residues. CDR1 and CDR2 from the germline V gene are SGHRS and YFSETQ. CDR3 region: CASSLERGTGSAYEQYF. DNA of the CDR3: TGCGCCAGCAGCTTAGAACGCGGGACAGGGTCGGCCTACGAGCAGTACTTC.

The J gene is TRBJ1-5, the V gene TRBV28, with TRBD1 matching 7 bases. This CDR3 is 15 amino acids long. The V gene end was trimmed by 6 bases and the J gene end by 6 bases; junction bases not matched to a gene: 11. From germline, CDR1 is MDHEN and CDR2 SYDVKM. This chain's CDR3 is CASSRTVGQAQPQHF. The CDR3 DNA is TGTGCCAGCAGCCGAACAGTAGGACAGGCTCAGCCCCAGCATTTT.

V and J are TRBV27 and TRBJ2-1; the match to TRBD2 covers 7 bases. From germline, CDR1 is MNHEY and CDR2 SMNVEV (reference sequence). Trimming at V came to 6 bases and at J to 4 bases, leaving 9 bases not matched to a gene. The CDR3 consists of 15 residues. CDR3 sequence: CASRSSNGGYNEQFF. CDR3 nucleotides: TGTGCCAGCAGATCTTCTAACGGGGGGTACAATGAGCAGTTCTTC.

The chain carries TRBV19 and TRBJ1-6, with 9 bases that match TRBD1. Germline V CDR1 and CDR2: LNHDA, SQIVND (reference sequence). The CDR3 loop spans 15 amino acids. V dropped 2 bases and J dropped 8; count of bases not matched to a gene: 4. The CDR3 DNA reads TGTGCCAGTAGTATAACAGGGGGCGCTGATTCACCCCTCCACTTT. The encoded protein is CASSITGGADSPLHF. Supplemented by reference TRBV19 and TRBJ1-6, the full variable domain reads DGGITQSPKYLFRKEGQNVTLSCEQNLNHDAMYWYRQDPGQGLRLIYYSQIVNDFQKGDIAEGYSVSREKKESFPLTVTSAQKNPTAFYLCASSITGGADSPLHFGNGTRLTVT.

In the case of this clone: Other DNA sequences from this sample encode an identical CDR3 as well. The chain employs TRBV5-5 and TRBJ2-7, with 7 bases fitting TRBD1. V shed 3 bases, J shed 0 bases, and the junction held 3 bases outside the gene matches. The CDR3 is 14 residues long. The V gene's germline CDR1 is SGHKS and CDR2 YYEKEE (reference sequence). The CDR3 DNA sequence: TGTGCCAGCAGCTACAGGGACAGCTCCTACGAGCAGTACTTC. Encoded protein: CASSYRDSSYEQYF.

The chain is built from TRBV6-1 and TRBJ1-1, with unresolved D. Trimming stripped 2 bases from V and 6 bases from J, with 7 bases between. The germline CDR1 and CDR2 sequences are MNHNS and SASEGT. The CDR3 contains 12 residues. DNA for the CDR3: TGTGCCAGCAGTGAATACGCGGCTGAAGCTTTCTTT. It codes for CASSEYAAEAFF.

This sequence joins TRBV30 and TRBJ1-2; D remains ambiguous. Germline CDR1 reads GTSNPN; CDR2 reads SVGIG (reference sequence). Trimming took 3 bases from V and 3 from J, leaving 17 bases between them. The CDR3 extends over 15 amino acids. The CDR3 nucleotides are TGTGCCTGGAGGGATGAGGCGAGATTCCACTATGGCTACACCTTC. It codes for CAWRDEARFHYGYTF.

V is TRBV28 and J is TRBJ1-3; tentatively, D is TRBD1 (5 bases). From germline, CDR1 is MDHEN and CDR2 SYDVKM. V shed 2 bases and J shed 0 bases, with 11 bases lying between them. This CDR3 contains 16 residues. CDR3 sequence: CASSLRQPSSGNTIYF. CDR3 DNA sequence: TGTGCCAGCAGTTTACGACAGCCGAGCTCTGGAAACACCATATATTTT. The full variable domain, with the rest looked up from reference TRBV28 and TRBJ1-3, is DVKVTQSSRYLVKRTGEKVFLECVQDMDHENMFWYRQDPGLGLRLIYFSYDVKMKEKGDIPEGYSVSREKKERFSLILESASTNQTSMYLCASSLRQPSSGNTIYFGEGSWLTVV.

The chain joins TRBV25-1 to TRBJ1-6, with D unclear. V was clipped by 3 bases and J by 8 bases, with 14 bases between them. This CDR3 has 15 amino acids. Per germline, CDR1 MGHDK and CDR2 SYGVNS. CDR3 in amino acids: CASSDSHSAYSPLHF. Here the CDR3 DNA reads TGTGCCAGCAGTGACAGTCATAGCGCTTATTCACCCCTCCACTTT.

The CDR3 loop reads CASSQRLQGALAGGLRPDTQYF. Here the CDR3 DNA reads TGTGCCAGCAGCCAGCGTCTACAGGGGGCTCTAGCGGGGGGGCTAAGGCCAGATACGCAGTATTTT. The rearrangement joins TRBV4-2 to TRBJ2-3, with 12 bases fitting TRBD2. The V and J ends lost 3 bases and 4 bases, in that order; junction bases with no gene match: 23. This CDR3 contains 22 residues. Germline-derived CDR1 and CDR2 are LGHNA and YNFKEQ.

The chain employs TRBV7-2 and TRBJ1-1, with 8 bases lining up with TRBD1. Germline V gene data show CDR1 as SGHTA and CDR2 as FQGNSA. Unmatched junction bases numbered 6, after V lost 2 bases and J lost 4 bases. CDR3 length: 15 residues. The chain's CDR3 is CASSLRSGGGTEAFF. The CDR3 coding sequence is TGTGCCAGCAGCTTAAGGTCAGGGGGCGGCACTGAAGCTTTCTTT.

This clone was recorded a few times. The CDR3 DNA reads TGTGCCAGCAGCGACCAACGGGACAGGGAGGTATTGTATGGCTACACCTTC. Protein product: CASSDQRDREVLYGYTF. V and J are TRBV9 and TRBJ1-2; 9 bases are shared with TRBD1. The V and J ends lost 3 bases and 5 bases, in that order; junction bases with no gene match: 14. Per germline, CDR1 SGDLS and CDR2 YYNGEE. The CDR3 runs to 17 residues.

The V call is TRBV19, the J call TRBJ1-1; TRBD1 is a possible D gene (6 bases). The germline gives CDR1 LNHDA, CDR2 SQIVND (reference sequence). CDR3 length: 13 residues. Trimming cost V 8 bases and J 1 base, with 11 bases left between them. The CDR3 loop is CASSGHQNTEAFF. The CDR3 DNA reads as TGTGCCAGTTCGGGACACCAGAACACTGAAGCTTTCTTT.

The genes are TRBV10-3 and TRBJ1-2, with D perhaps matching TRBD1 (5 bases). This CDR3 has 13 residues. The V gene's germline CDR1 is ENHRY and CDR2 SYGVKD. The V end was cut by 4 bases, the J end by 3 bases, with 9 bases between. The CDR3 sequence: CAISGGAYYGYTF. In DNA, the CDR3 is TGTGCCATCAGTGGTGGGGCGTACTATGGCTACACCTTC.

V gene TRBV2 combines with J gene TRBJ2-6; TRBD1 matches 8 bases. This CDR3 comprises 16 residues. The V segment lost 4 bases and the J segment 2 bases; nucleotides outside the gene matches: 4. Germline V lookup: CDR1 SNHLY, CDR2 FYNNEI. The DNA for the CDR3 is TGTGCCAGCAGTGGAATGACAGGGGCTGGGGCCAACGTCCTGACTTTC. Its protein is CASSGMTGAGANVLTF. Full variable domain (missing parts from reference TRBV2 and TRBJ2-6): EPEVTQTPSHQVTQMGQEVILRCVPISNHLYFYWYRQILGQKVEFLVSFYNNEISEKSEIFDDQFSVERPDGSNFTLKIRSTKLEDSAMYFCASSGMTGAGANVLTFGAGSRLTVL.

This chain links TRBV9 with TRBJ2-3, with 7 nucleotides matching TRBD2. From germline, CDR1 is SGDLS and CDR2 YYNGEE. V lost 0 bases, J lost 2 bases, and 6 bases stayed unmatched. The CDR3 extends over 16 amino acids. The CDR3 bases are TGTGCCAGCAGCGTAGATCTGGCGGGAGACACAGATACGCAGTATTTT. Residues: CASSVDLAGDTDTQYF.

This chain connects TRBV19 to TRBJ1-4, with D maybe TRBD1 (5 bases). The V end lost 3 bases, the J end lost 5 bases, and 10 bases lay between the germline ends. The V gene's germline CDR1 is LNHDA and CDR2 SQIVND (reference sequence). This CDR3 comprises 14 residues. The CDR3 nucleotides are TGTGCCAGTAGTATCGGGACTAGGAATGAAAAACTGTTTTTT. This translates into CASSIGTRNEKLFF.

CDR3 in amino acids: CASSDRDRSYEQYF. CDR3 bases: TGTGCCAGCAGCGACCGGGACAGGTCCTACGAGCAGTACTTC. V and J are TRBV5-4 and TRBJ2-7; 8 bases are shared with TRBD1. The germline V gene has CDR1 SGHNT and CDR2 YYREEE (reference sequence). V trimming: 4 bases; J trimming: 1 base; junction bases outside the gene matches: 4. The CDR3 has 14 residues.

J is TRBJ1-2 and V is TRBV19, with TRBD1 identical over 7 bases. Trimming took 4 bases from V and 4 from J; bases not matched to a gene: 3. Germline V gives CDR1 LNHDA, CDR2 SQIVND (reference sequence). The CDR3 runs 13 residues. CDR3 DNA sequence: TGTGCCAGTAGTAAGGACAGGTTCTATGGCTACACCTTC. This gives the protein CASSKDRFYGYTF.

This rearrangement joins TRBV4-1 to TRBJ2-2; 11 positions agree with TRBD2. With V trimmed by 1 base and J by 3 bases, 10 bases remained unmatched. The CDR3 is 19 residues long. Germline V gene sequence: CDR1 MGHRA, CDR2 YSYEKL. CDR3 coding DNA: TGCGCCAGCAGCCAAGGCGATTCCAGACTAGCGGGGTACACCGGGGAGCTGTTTTTT. Its translation is CASSQGDSRLAGYTGELFF.